This T cell receptor (beta chain) was observed in a study of T cell changes during pregnancy in multiple sclerosis. TCRdb's table, derived via immunoSEQ multiplex PCR, lists solely in-frame clones and lacks some. Among 77,000 or so clones listed, 80% to 95% were seen once. The length of the CDR3 is 12 residues. Germline V gene data show CDR1 as SQVTM and CDR2 as ANQGSEA. Trimming took 7 bases from V and 8 from J; bases not matched to a gene: 7. This sequence joins TRBV29-1 and TRBJ1-4, with TRBD1 matching 7 bases. The material was peripheral blood, obtained in the second trimester of pregnancy. This receptor was taken from a female donor in good health, enrolled as a control in a pregnancy study. The CDR3 reads CSGRQGGEKLFF. The DNA for the CDR3 is TGCAGCGGACGACAGGGTGGCGAAAAACTGTTTTTT. Supplemented by reference TRBV29-1 and TRBJ1-4, the full variable domain reads SAVISQKPSRDICQRGTSLTIQCQVDSQVTMMFWYRQQPGQSLTLIATANQGSEATYESGFVIDKFPISRPNLTFSTLTVSNMSPEDSSIYLCSGRQGGEKLFFGSGTQLSVL.